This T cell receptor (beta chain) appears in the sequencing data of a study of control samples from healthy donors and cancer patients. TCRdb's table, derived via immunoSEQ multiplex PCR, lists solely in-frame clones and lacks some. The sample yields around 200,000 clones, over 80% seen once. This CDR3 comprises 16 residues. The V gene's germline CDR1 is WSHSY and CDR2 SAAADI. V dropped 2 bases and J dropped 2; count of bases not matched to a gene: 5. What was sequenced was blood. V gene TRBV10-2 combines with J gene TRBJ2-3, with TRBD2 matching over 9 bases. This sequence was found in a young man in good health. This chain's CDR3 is CASSERAGGFTDTQYF. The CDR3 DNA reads TGCGCCAGCAGTGAGCGAGCGGGGGGTTTCACAGATACGCAGTATTTT.